This paragraph reports one TCR beta chain. This sample is part of a study of blood T cell repertoires in COVID-19. Across the whole study: The United States, Italy and Spain provided the acute and convalescent COVID-19 samples. From T cells, B-cell-depleted T cells, or PBMCs came the material, which was cDNA or gDNA.

Methods used by the authors: Amplification of reference gene primers was used by the study to estimate nucleated cell counts. The protocol was immunoSEQ multiplex PCR, while the TCRdb copy is restricted to in-frame clones and leaves out a portion. From that table come the V and J calls and clone size; the DNA was used to work out D and trimming. The sample has roughly 160,000 clones; more than 75% are singletons. This CDR3 has 15 amino acids. With 5 bases clipped from V and 6 bases from J, the junction kept 5 bases outside the gene matches. Germline V gene data show CDR1 as SGHDT and CDR2 as YYEEEE. The sample taken for sequencing was peripheral blood. The clonotype comes from a man aged 40-49 years with acute or convalescent COVID-19. V gene TRBV5-6 combines with J gene TRBJ2-2; 12 bases are a match to TRBD1. In DNA form, the CDR3 reads TGTGCCAGCAGTCGGGACAGGGGGCGCGCCGGGGAGCTGTTTTTT. Translation: CASSRDRGRAGELFF.